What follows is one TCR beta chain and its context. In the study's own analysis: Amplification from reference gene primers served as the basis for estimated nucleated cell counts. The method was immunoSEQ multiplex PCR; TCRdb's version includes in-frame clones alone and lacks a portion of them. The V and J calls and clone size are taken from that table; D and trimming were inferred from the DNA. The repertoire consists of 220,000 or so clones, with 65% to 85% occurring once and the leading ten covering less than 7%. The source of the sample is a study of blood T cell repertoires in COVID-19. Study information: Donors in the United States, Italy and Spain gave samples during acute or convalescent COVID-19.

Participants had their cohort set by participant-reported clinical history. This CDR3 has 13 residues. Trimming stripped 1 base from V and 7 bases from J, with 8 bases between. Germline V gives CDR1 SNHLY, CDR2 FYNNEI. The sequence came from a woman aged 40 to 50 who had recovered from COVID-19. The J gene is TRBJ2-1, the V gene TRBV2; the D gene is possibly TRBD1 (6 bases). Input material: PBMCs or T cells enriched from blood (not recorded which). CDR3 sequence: CASSEERGNEQFF. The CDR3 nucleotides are TGTGCCAGCAGTGAAGAGAGGGGGAATGAGCAGTTCTTC.